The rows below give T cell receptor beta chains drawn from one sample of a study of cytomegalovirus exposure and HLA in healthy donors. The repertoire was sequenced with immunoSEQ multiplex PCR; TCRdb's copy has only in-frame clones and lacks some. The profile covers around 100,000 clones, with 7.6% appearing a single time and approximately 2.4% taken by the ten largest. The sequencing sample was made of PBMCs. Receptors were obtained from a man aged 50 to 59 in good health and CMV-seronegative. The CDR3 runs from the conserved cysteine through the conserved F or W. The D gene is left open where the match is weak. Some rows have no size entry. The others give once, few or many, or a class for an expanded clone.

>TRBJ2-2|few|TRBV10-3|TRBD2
TGTGCCATCAGTGAGCTTCAGGGAGGGGACACCGGGGAGCTGTTTTTT
CAISELQGGDTGELFF
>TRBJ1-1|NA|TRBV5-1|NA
TGCGCCAGCAGCTTGGACCAGGGAATGAACACTGAAGCTTTCTTT
CASSLDQGMNTEAFF
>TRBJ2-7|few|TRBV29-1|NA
TGCAGCGTTGCCGGGACTGCCTACGAGCAGTACTTC
CSVAGTAYEQYF
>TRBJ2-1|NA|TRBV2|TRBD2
TGTGCCAGCACGGGAGCGGGAGGTGAGCAGTTCTTC
CASTGAGGEQFF
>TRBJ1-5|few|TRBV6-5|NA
TGTGCCAGCAGTTACGGAATTGCGGCGGATCAGCCCCAGCATTTT
CASSYGIAADQPQHF
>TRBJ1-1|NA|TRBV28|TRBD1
TGTGCCACCTTACTACAGGGGGCGAACACTGAAGCTTTCTTT
CATLLQGANTEAFF
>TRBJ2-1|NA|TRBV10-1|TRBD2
TGCGCCAGCAGTTCGGGACTAGTCTACAATGAGCAGTTCTTC
CASSSGLVYNEQFF
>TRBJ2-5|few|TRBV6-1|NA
TGTGCCAGCAGTGCGTCGCAGGGACAAGAGACCCAGTACTTC
CASSASQGQETQYF
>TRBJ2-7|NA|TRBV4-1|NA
TGCGCCAGCAGACAAGATGACAAAATCTACGAGCAGTACTTC
CASRQDDKIYEQYF
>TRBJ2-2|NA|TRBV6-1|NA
TGTGCCAGCAGACAATTGTTGAACACCGGGGAGCTGTTTTTT
CASRQLLNTGELFF
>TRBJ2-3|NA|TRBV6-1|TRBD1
TGTGCCAGCAGTGAGGGACAGGGGGCAGATACGCAGTATTTT
CASSEGQGADTQYF
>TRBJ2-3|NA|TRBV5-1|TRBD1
TGCGCCAGCAGCTTTTGGGGACAGGGGAACACAGATACGCAGTATTTT
CASSFWGQGNTDTQYF
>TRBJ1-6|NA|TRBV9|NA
TGTGCCAGCAGCGTTGGGCAGGGGAGCAATAATTCACCCCTCCACTTT
CASSVGQGSNNSPLHF
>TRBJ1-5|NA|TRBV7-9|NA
TGTGCCAGCAGCTTAGGGACAAATTATCAGCCCCAGCATTTT
CASSLGTNYQPQHF
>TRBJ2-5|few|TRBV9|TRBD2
TGTGCCAGCGGAAGGGGACTAGCGGGGGGGGGCCAAGAGACCCAGTACTTC
CASGRGLAGGGQETQYF
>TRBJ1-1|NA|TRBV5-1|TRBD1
TGCGCCAGCAGCGCAGGAACAGGGGACACTGAAGCTTTCTTT
CASSAGTGDTEAFF
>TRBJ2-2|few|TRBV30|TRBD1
TGTGCCTGGGGCCTGGGACAGGCGACCGGGGAGCTGTTTTTT
CAWGLGQATGELFF
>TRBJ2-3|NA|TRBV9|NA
TGTGCCAGCAGCGGAGGGACTTTCACAGATACGCAGTATTTT
CASSGGTFTDTQYF
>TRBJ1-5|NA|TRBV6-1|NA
TGTGCCAGCAGTGATTGGGGGGGGCTCGGCAATCAGCCCCAGCATTTT
CASSDWGGLGNQPQHF
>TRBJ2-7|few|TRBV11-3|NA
TGTGCCAGCAGCTTACTGACAGGCTACGAGCAGTACTTC
CASSLLTGYEQYF
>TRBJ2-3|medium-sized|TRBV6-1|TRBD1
TGTGCCAGCAGTCCAACAGGGGGTATCACAGATACGCAGTATTTT
CASSPTGGITDTQYF
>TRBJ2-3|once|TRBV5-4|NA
TGTGCCAGCAACGATAGAGCTCCTTCTGCGGATACGCAGTATTTT
CASNDRAPSADTQYF
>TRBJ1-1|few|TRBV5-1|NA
TGCGCCAGCAGCTTCGATCGGGCAGCGGTGAACACTGAAGCTTTCTTT
CASSFDRAAVNTEAFF
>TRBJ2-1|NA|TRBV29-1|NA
TGCAGCGTTGAAGCCAGGGTTGGGTACAATGAGCAGTTCTTC
CSVEARVGYNEQFF
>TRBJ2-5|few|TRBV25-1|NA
TGTGCCAGCAGTGATGGGCTTCCCAGGCTAGAGACCCAGTACTTC
CASSDGLPRLETQYF
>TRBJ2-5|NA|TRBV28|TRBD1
TGTGCCAGTTCGCCCTTGGGGACAGGGGGTTTAGAAGAGACCCAGTACTTC
CASSPLGTGGLEETQYF
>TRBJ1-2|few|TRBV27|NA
TGTGCCAGCCGACCGTCTGAGGAAAGTGGCTACACCTTC
CASRPSEESGYTF
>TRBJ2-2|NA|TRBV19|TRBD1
TGTGCCAGTAGTTTTTTACCCAGGGGGCGGACCGGGGAGCTGTTTTTT
CASSFLPRGRTGELFF
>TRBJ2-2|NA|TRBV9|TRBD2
TGTGCCAGCAGCGTAGAATGGACTAGCCTTCCCGGGGAGCTGTTTTTT
CASSVEWTSLPGELFF
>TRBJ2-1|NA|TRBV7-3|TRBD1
TGTGCCAGCAGCTATACAGGGGGCGCAATCAATGAGCAGTTCTTC
CASSYTGGAINEQFF
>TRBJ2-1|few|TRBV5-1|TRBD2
TGCGCCAGCAGCTCGCACTTAGCGGGGGCAAGCTCCTACAATGAGCAGTTCTTC
CASSSHLAGASSYNEQFF
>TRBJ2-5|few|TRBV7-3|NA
TGTGCCAGCAGCCCAGGGGCGGGCGAAGAGACCCAGTACTTC
CASSPGAGEETQYF
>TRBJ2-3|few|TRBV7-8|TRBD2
TGTGCCAGCAGCTCTACTAGCGGGGAATTTGAGGATACGCAGTATTTT
CASSSTSGEFEDTQYF
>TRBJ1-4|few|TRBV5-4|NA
TGTGCCAGCAGCTTTGCGGGGACTAATGAAAAACTGTTTTTT
CASSFAGTNEKLFF
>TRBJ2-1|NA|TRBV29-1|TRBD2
TGCAGCGTTGTTACGTCTAGCGGGAGGGTGGTAGAGAATGAGCAGTTCTTC
CSVVTSSGRVVENEQFF
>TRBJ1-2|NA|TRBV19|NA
TGTGCCAGTAGTATTGGCAACAACTATGGCTACACCTTC
CASSIGNNYGYTF
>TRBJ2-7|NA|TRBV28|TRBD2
TGTGCCAGCCGCCTGGGCGGCGGGGGAGACGCCTACGAGCAGTACTTC
CASRLGGGGDAYEQYF
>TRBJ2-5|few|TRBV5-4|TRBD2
TGTGCCAGCAGCTACGGGACTAGCCAAGAGACCCAGTACTTC
CASSYGTSQETQYF
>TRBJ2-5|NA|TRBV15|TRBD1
TGTGCCACCAGCCGGGGACAGGGGATTTACCAAGAGACCCAGTACTTC
CATSRGQGIYQETQYF
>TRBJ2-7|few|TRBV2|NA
TGTGCCAGCATGGGGCAGGTTTACGAGCAGTACTTC
CASMGQVYEQYF
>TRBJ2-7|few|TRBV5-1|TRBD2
TGCGCCAGCAGCTTGGGCGGGGGGGCGTCCTACGAGCAGTACTTC
CASSLGGGASYEQYF
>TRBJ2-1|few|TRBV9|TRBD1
TGTGCCAGCAGCCCCCGGACAGGGGTTTACAATGAGCAGTTCTTC
CASSPRTGVYNEQFF
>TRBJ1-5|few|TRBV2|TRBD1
TGTGCCAGCAGGCTGGACAGGTATGGCAATCAGCCCCAGCATTTT
CASRLDRYGNQPQHF
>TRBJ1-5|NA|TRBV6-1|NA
TGTGCCAGCAAGGAGCTGACGAATCAGCCCCAGCATTTT
CASKELTNQPQHF
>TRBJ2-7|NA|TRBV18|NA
TGTGCCAGCCCTGCGTTGTTTTCGGACGAGCAGTACTTC
CASPALFSDEQYF
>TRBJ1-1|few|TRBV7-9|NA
TGTGCCAGCAGCTTAGCTCCGACACCGAACACTGAAGCTTTCTTT
CASSLAPTPNTEAFF
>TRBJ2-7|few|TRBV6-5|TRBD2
TGTGCCAGCAGTTACTCCCGGACTAGCGGCTACGAGCAGTACTTC
CASSYSRTSGYEQYF
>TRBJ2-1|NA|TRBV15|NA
TGTGCCACCAGCACCAAATGGGGCGATAACTCCTACAATGAGCAGTTCTTC
CATSTKWGDNSYNEQFF
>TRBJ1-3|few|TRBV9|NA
TGTGCCAGCAGCGTAGGAGGTCCCGAGGTGAATAAGGGAAACACCATATATTTT
CASSVGGPEVNKGNTIYF
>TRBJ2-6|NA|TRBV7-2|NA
TGTGCCAGCAGCCCGTCCGGGGCCAACGTCCTGACTTTC
CASSPSGANVLTF
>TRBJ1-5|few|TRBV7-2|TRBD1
TGTGCCAGCAGCCAGGACTTGGGCAGGGGGACCGGCAATCAGCCCCAGCATTTT
CASSQDLGRGTGNQPQHF
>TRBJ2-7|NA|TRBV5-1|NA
TGCGCCAGCAGCTTAGGCGGGCTCCCTTCCTACGAGCAGTACTTC
CASSLGGLPSYEQYF
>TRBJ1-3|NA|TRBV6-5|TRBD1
TGTGCCAGCAGCGGGACAGGATCTGGAAACACCATATATTTT
CASSGTGSGNTIYF
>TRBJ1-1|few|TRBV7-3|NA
TGTGCCAGCAGCTTTAGCAGGGTTTCCGAAGCTTTCTTT
CASSFSRVSEAFF
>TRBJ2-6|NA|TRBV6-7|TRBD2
TGTGCCAGCACTCAAACGGGGCTAGCGGGAGGGGTTGGGGCCAACGTCCTGACTTTC
CASTQTGLAGGVGANVLTF
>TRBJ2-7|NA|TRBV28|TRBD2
TGTGCCAGCAGGCTAGCGGCCTCCTACGAGCAGTACTTC
CASRLAASYEQYF
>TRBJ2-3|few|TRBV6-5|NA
TGTGCCAGCAGTCGGACTGGAAAGCTAGGAGATACGCAGTATTTT
CASSRTGKLGDTQYF
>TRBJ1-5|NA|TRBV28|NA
TGTGCCAGCAGGAGTAGCAATCAGCCCCAGCATTTT
CASRSSNQPQHF
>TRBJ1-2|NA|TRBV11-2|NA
TGTGCCAGCAGCCCCCCGGGGAGAAACTCAAACTATGGCTACACCTTC
CASSPPGRNSNYGYTF